One and the same sample provided the 22 T cell receptor beta chains below, sequenced in a study of shared clonotypes between healthy human individuals. TCRdb's copy holds only in-frame clones and misses some; the assay was immunoSEQ multiplex PCR. Among approximately 2.3 million clones, roughly 93% were seen once, and the ten largest hold 0.39%. Sequences were obtained from naive CD4+ T cells from PBMCs. Subset in this sample: CD45RA+ positively selected. The receptors derive from a man younger than 30 in good health. Some clones in this sample may be carry-over from other donors' samples.

The CDR3 DNA follows: TGTGCCAGCAGCTTTTTCGCCTTCGAGCAGTACTTC. Translated: CASSFFAFEQYF. The chain carries TRBV7-2 and TRBJ2-7, with D uncertain. This CDR3 comprises 12 residues. CDR1 and CDR2 (germline): SGHTA, FQGNSA. With 3 bases removed from V and 6 bases from J, the gap between germline ends came to 9 bases.

The gene calls are TRBV7-2 and TRBJ2-7; TRBD2 is a possible D gene (5 bases). The CDR3 sequence is 15 residues long. The germline gives CDR1 SGHTA, CDR2 FQGNSA. The V end lost 1 base, the J end lost 1 base, and 11 bases lay between the germline ends. The CDR3 bases are TGTGCCAGCAGCTTAGATTTAGCGAGGTCCTACGAGCAGTACTTC. Its protein is CASSLDLARSYEQYF.

The chain carries TRBV7-9 and TRBJ2-7; maybe TRBD1 (5 bases). The germline CDR1 and CDR2 sequences are SEHNR and FQNEAQ (reference sequence). The V end lost 1 base, the J end lost 7 bases, and 11 bases lay between the germline ends. CDR3 length: 13 residues. The DNA of the CDR3 is TGTGCCAGCAGCTTAGGACAGCTCTGGGAGCAGTACTTC. Protein product: CASSLGQLWEQYF.

The chain couples TRBV28 to TRBJ1-5, with D possibly TRBD1 on 6 matching bases. The V gene lost 5 bases and the J gene lost 2 bases, with 13 bases spanning the gap. The CDR3 runs to 15 residues. Germline-derived CDR1 and CDR2 are MDHEN and SYDVKM. In nucleotides, the CDR3 is TGTGCCAGCAGTCTCTGGAGGGGGGGCAATCAGCCCCAGCATTTT. This encodes CASSLWRGGNQPQHF.

The genes are TRBV6-6 and TRBJ1-3, with 12 bases fitting TRBD1. Germline values: CDR1 MNHNY, CDR2 SVGAGI (reference sequence). V dropped 2 bases and J dropped 4; count of bases not matched to a gene: 0. This CDR3 comprises 15 residues. The CDR3 loop reads CASSYGTGGGNTIYF. DNA of the CDR3: TGTGCCAGCAGTTACGGGACAGGGGGCGGAAACACCATATATTTT.

In regard to this clone: The identical CDR3 is also encoded by other nucleotide sequences in the sample. As DNA, the CDR3 is TGTGCCTGGTCGGGACGGAATGAGCAGTTCTTC. This encodes CAWSGRNEQFF. This sequence joins TRBV30 and TRBJ2-1; either TRBD1 or TRBD2 may fit D (5 bases each). V was shortened by 5 bases and J by 7 bases, with 9 bases between the two germline ends. This CDR3 region has 11 residues. Germline values: CDR1 GTSNPN, CDR2 SVGIG (reference sequence).

The chain joins TRBV7-6 to TRBJ2-7, with 8 bases identical to TRBD2. Trimming cost V 3 bases and J 5 bases; bases outside gene matches: 6. This CDR3 contains 14 residues. Germline lookup yields CDR1 SGHVS and CDR2 FNYEAQ. The CDR3 nucleotides are TGTGCCAGCAGCTTCGGCGGGAGGTTCGACGAGCAGTACTTC. Translation gives CASSFGGRFDEQYF.

V is TRBV5-4 and J is TRBJ2-3, with D perhaps TRBD1 or TRBD2 (6 bases each). The CDR3 sequence is 15 residues long. Germline-derived CDR1 and CDR2 are SGHNT and YYREEE (reference sequence). Trimming pared 2 bases from V and 6 bases from J, leaving 16 bases between. The CDR3 DNA reads as TGTGCCAGCAGCTTCACATCGGGGGCATGGGATACGCAGTATTTT. Translation: CASSFTSGAWDTQYF.

This clone was seen a single time. DNA for the CDR3: TGTGCCAGTCAATCGGGACAGGGAATGAACACTGAAGCTTTCTTT. Amino acid sequence: CASQSGQGMNTEAFF. The chain is built from TRBV19 and TRBJ1-1, with 9 bases matching TRBD1. The V gene end was trimmed by 8 bases and the J gene end by 0 bases; junction bases not matched to a gene: 7. The CDR3 sequence is 15 residues long. The germline V gene encodes CDR1 LNHDA and CDR2 SQIVND (reference sequence).

As regards this clone: The same CDR3 can be traced to other DNA sequences in this sample. This rearrangement joins TRBV5-1 to TRBJ2-5; TRBD2 might be the D (6 bases). Germline loops: CDR1 SGHRS, CDR2 YFSETQ. The V gene lost 0 bases and the J gene lost 3 bases, with 6 bases spanning the gap. CDR3 length: 13 residues. CDR3 bases: TGCGCCAGCAGCTTGGGCGGGAAAGAGACCCAGTACTTC. Protein: CASSLGGKETQYF.

The genes are TRBV12-5 and TRBJ2-7, with 7 bases aligning to TRBD1. The CDR3 is 13 residues long. V shed 9 bases, J shed 4 bases, and the junction held 9 bases outside the gene matches. CDR1 is LGHNT and CDR2 is FRNRAP in the germline V gene. CDR3 nucleotide sequence: TGTGCTAGAGACCCCGGACAGGAGTACGAGCAGTACTTC. Its translation is CARDPGQEYEQYF.

J is TRBJ2-1 and V is TRBV11-2, with 8 bases that match TRBD1. The germline CDR1 and CDR2 sequences are SGHAT and FQNNGV. CDR3 length: 13 amino acids. After removal of 3 bases from V and 10 bases from J, the junction contained 5 bases not matched to a gene. The CDR3 DNA reads TGTGCCAGCAGCTTCCAGAGACAGGGGGAGCAGTTCTTC. Amino acids: CASSFQRQGEQFF.

The gene calls are TRBV12-5 and TRBJ2-1, with 8 bases identical to TRBD1. This CDR3 comprises 13 residues. V shed 5 bases and J 7 bases; nucleotides not matched to a gene: 4. CDR1 is LGHNT, CDR2 FRNRAP, per germline. The CDR3, as DNA: TGTGCTAGTGGTCCGGACAGGGCGAATGAGCAGTTCTTC. It yields the protein CASGPDRANEQFF.

Details on this clone: At the DNA level, this CDR3 is encoded by other sequences in the same sample as well. The V call is TRBV18, the J call TRBJ1-1, with 8 positions matching TRBD1. Germline lookup yields CDR1 KGHSH and CDR2 LQKENI. CDR3 length: 14 residues. Trimming removed 3 bases from V and 2 bases from J; junction bases left unmatched: 2. DNA of the CDR3: TGTGCCAGCTCACCCGGACAGGGAAACACTGAAGCTTTCTTT. Translating it yields CASSPGQGNTEAFF.

The chain combines TRBV19 with TRBJ2-1; no reliable D call. The CDR3 has 15 residues. The V gene lost 6 bases and the J gene lost 8 bases, with 20 bases spanning the gap. From germline, CDR1 is LNHDA and CDR2 SQIVND (reference sequence). This CDR3 reads CASSKWTDLGHEQFF. CDR3 nucleotide sequence: TGTGCCAGTAGCAAATGGACGGACCTCGGACATGAGCAGTTCTTC.

The rearrangement links TRBV5-3 to TRBJ2-6, with D unresolved. TRBV5-3 is known as an ORF, though its function is uncertain. CDR3 length equals 16 residues. Trimming pared 4 bases from V and 0 bases from J, leaving 11 bases between. This CDR3 reads CARSQDWASGANVLTF. CDR3 coding DNA: TGTGCCAGAAGCCAAGACTGGGCCTCTGGGGCCAACGTCCTGACTTTC.

The chain links TRBV25-1 to TRBJ2-7; D possibly corresponds to TRBD1 (6 bases). Between the trimmed V and J ends, which lost 7 bases and 1 base, there was a span of 17 bases. The CDR3 totals 15 residues. Per germline, CDR1 MGHDK and CDR2 SYGVNS. The CDR3 protein is CASKRGTGNSYEQYF. In nucleotides, the CDR3 is TGTGCCAGCAAGAGGGGAACAGGGAATTCCTACGAGCAGTACTTC.

The CDR3 nucleotides read TGTGCCAGTATGGGACAGGGGGTAAAACTGTTTTTT. Encoded protein: CASMGQGVKLFF. The V and J genes are TRBV2 and TRBJ1-4, with 11 positions matching TRBD1. The CDR3 has 12 amino acids. V lost 9 bases, J lost 10 bases, and 4 bases stayed unmatched. The germline V gene has CDR1 SNHLY and CDR2 FYNNEI.

As concerns this clone: The same CDR3 arises from other DNA sequences in this sample as well. This chain uses TRBV13 with TRBJ2-3; tentative D call: TRBD1 (5 bases). CDR3 length: 13 amino acids. Germline V gene data show CDR1 as PRHDT and CDR2 as FYEKMQ (reference sequence). V was clipped by 2 bases and J by 3 bases, with 6 bases between them. The CDR3 nucleotides read TGTGCCAGCAGCTTAAAGGGGACAGATACGCAGTATTTT. As protein: CASSLKGTDTQYF.

The J gene is TRBJ2-1, the V gene TRBV18; D ambiguous. The CDR3 totals 15 residues. Between the trimmed V and J ends, which lost 0 bases and 8 bases, there was a span of 14 bases. CDR1 and CDR2 (germline): KGHSH, LQKENI. The DNA of the CDR3 is TGTGCCAGCTCACCACCGGGTCACCGGGTCGATGAGCAGTTCTTC. It yields the protein CASSPPGHRVDEQFF.

This clone has more than one count but fewer than ten. The chain links TRBV4-1 to TRBJ1-1; tentative D call: TRBD1 (5 bases). The CDR3 has 11 residues. V lost 3 bases and J lost 8, with 7 bases in between. Germline V gene sequence: CDR1 MGHRA, CDR2 YSYEKL. The CDR3 DNA reads as TGCGCCAGCAGCCACTACAGGGAAGCTTTCTTT. Translation gives CASSHYREAFF.

This chain links TRBV30 with TRBJ2-2; 7 nucleotides agree with TRBD2. CDR3 length: 12 residues. J lost 7 bases, V lost 5 bases, and 4 bases had no gene match. Germline-derived CDR1 and CDR2 are GTSNPN and SVGIG (reference sequence). The CDR3: CAWFRGGGELFF. CDR3 nucleotide sequence: TGTGCCTGGTTTCGCGGGGGCGGGGAGCTGTTTTTT. Full variable domain (remainder filled in from reference TRBV30 and TRBJ2-2): SQTIHQWPATLVQPVGSPLSLECTVEGTSNPNLYWYRQAAGRGLQLLFYSVGIGQISSEVPQNLSASRPQDRQFILSSKKLLLSDSGFYLCAWFRGGGELFFGEGSRLTVL.